Listed below are T cell receptor beta chains from one sample, sequenced in a study of blood T cell repertoires in COVID-19. TCRdb keeps only in-frame clones here, not all; method: immunoSEQ multiplex PCR. Counted here are 85,000 to 95,000 clones, 80% to 90% occurring once; the ten biggest clones make up 4.5% to 5.5%. The sequencing sample was made of peripheral blood. These receptors came from a woman over 75 with acute or convalescent COVID-19. CDR3s include the opening cysteine and the closing phenylalanine or tryptophan. A D gene is named only where the DNA matches it firmly. Clone size is given for some rows only: seen once, a few or many times, or a class if the clone is expanded.

TRBV23-1,TRBJ2-4,.,.,CASSQRRGLLVAKNIQYF,TGCGCCAGCAGTCAAAGGCGTGGACTGCTAGTGGCCAAAAACATTCAGTACTTC
TRBV14,TRBJ1-2,.,.,CASSQVGTGYGYTF,TGTGCCAGCAGCCAAGTAGGAACGGGCTATGGCTACACCTTC
TRBV15,TRBJ2-3,.,.,CATSRDPTDTQYF,TGTGCCACCAGCAGAGATCCTACGGATACGCAGTATTTT
TRBV2,TRBJ1-4,.,.,CASSATSGGMDEKLFF,TGTGCCAGCAGCGCTACGAGCGGGGGCATGGATGAAAAACTGTTTTTT
TRBV7-2,TRBJ2-5,.,.,CASSLGRLSQETQYF,TGTGCCAGCAGCTTGGGCAGGTTATCTCAAGAGACCCAGTACTTC
TRBV5-1,TRBJ2-5,.,.,CASSLAAKETQYF,TGCGCCAGCAGCCTCGCGGCAAAAGAGACCCAGTACTTC
TRBV19,TRBJ2-1,TRBD2,once,CASSIGLAGGNEQFF,TGTGCCAGTAGTATAGGGCTAGCGGGAGGGAATGAGCAGTTCTTC
TRBV28,TRBJ2-5,TRBD1,.,CASSSQGAVETQYF,TGTGCCAGCAGTTCACAGGGGGCCGTGGAGACCCAGTACTTC
TRBV7-2,TRBJ2-1,.,.,CASSLGGGRSDEQFF,TGTGCCAGCAGCTTGGGAGGAGGACGTTCGGATGAGCAGTTCTTC
TRBV19,TRBJ1-3,.,.,CASTRVTGNTIYF,TGTGCCAGTACCAGGGTAACGGGAAACACCATATATTTT
TRBV18,TRBJ1-2,.,.,CASSPFNDRSLLDGYTF,TGTGCCAGCTCACCATTCAATGACAGGTCCCTACTAGATGGCTACACCTTC
TRBV5-1,TRBJ2-1,.,.,CASTLGVSGAYNEQFF,TGCGCCAGCACCCTTGGCGTGTCAGGGGCCTACAATGAGCAGTTCTTC
TRBV2,TRBJ2-3,TRBD2,.,CASSGLAVTDTQYF,TGTGCCAGCAGTGGACTAGCTGTAACAGATACGCAGTATTTT
TRBV18,TRBJ2-3,.,.,CASSPGTTDTQYF,TGTGCCAGCTCACCTGGGACAACAGATACGCAGTATTTT
TRBV5-1,TRBJ2-2,.,once,CASSLAEANTGELFF,TGCGCCAGCAGCTTGGCGGAGGCGAACACCGGGGAGCTGTTTTTT
TRBV5-4,TRBJ1-2,.,.,CASTRGGQGSDGYTF,TGTGCCAGCACAAGGGGGGGTCAGGGGTCGGATGGCTACACCTTC
TRBV18,TRBJ2-5,TRBD2,.,CASSPSGVQETQYF,TGTGCCAGCTCACCTAGCGGGGTCCAAGAGACCCAGTACTTC
TRBV5-1,TRBJ1-4,.,few,CASSSTINEKLFF,TGCGCCAGCAGCTCCACTATAAATGAAAAACTGTTTTTT
TRBV6-5,TRBJ2-7,.,.,CASSTIYEQYF,TGTGCCAGCAGCACAATCTACGAGCAGTACTTC
TRBV7-2,TRBJ1-2,.,.,CASSLSVGYGYTF,TGTGCCAGCAGCTTATCAGTTGGCTATGGCTACACCTTC
TRBV3-1/TRBV3-2,TRBJ1-1,.,.,CASSQDLPGAGNTEAFF,TGTGCCAGCAGCCAAGATCTACCAGGGGCAGGGAACACTGAAGCTTTCTTT
TRBV9,TRBJ1-1,.,.,CASSVGPGGNTEAFF,TGTGCCAGCAGCGTCGGCCCCGGGGGGAACACTGAAGCTTTCTTT
TRBV19,TRBJ1-1,.,few,CASSIQGPNTEAFF,TGTGCCAGTAGTATTCAGGGGCCGAACACTGAAGCTTTCTTT
TRBV20-1,TRBJ1-2,.,.,CSASYGVQNYGYTF,TGCAGTGCCAGTTACGGAGTCCAAAACTATGGCTACACCTTC
TRBV4-1,TRBJ2-7,.,.,CASSQDRDTGQYF,TGCGCCAGCAGCCAAGACCGGGACACCGGGCAGTACTTC
TRBV9,TRBJ1-1,.,.,CASSVVSTGNTEAFF,TGTGCCAGCAGCGTAGTCTCCACAGGTAACACTGAAGCTTTCTTT
TRBV18,TRBJ1-2,.,once,CASSPDKNYGYTF,TGTGCCAGCTCACCAGACAAGAACTATGGCTACACCTTC
TRBV11-2,TRBJ1-1,.,.,CASSFFTGNTEAFF,TGTGCCAGCAGCTTTTTTACAGGGAACACTGAAGCTTTCTTT
TRBV5-1,TRBJ1-6,.,.,CASRRDIYNSPLHF,TGCGCCAGCAGAAGGGACATCTATAATTCACCCCTCCACTTT
TRBV5-1,TRBJ2-1,TRBD2,.,CASSRGGATYNEQFF,TGCGCCAGCAGCCGCGGGGGGGCCACCTACAATGAGCAGTTCTTC
TRBV7-8,TRBJ2-3,.,.,CASSPSGDTQYF,TGTGCCAGCAGCCCGTCGGGGGATACGCAGTATTTT
TRBV6-1,TRBJ2-1,TRBD1,few,CASSGQGQGAGYNEQFF,TGTGCCAGCAGTGGCCAGGGACAGGGCGCTGGGTACAATGAGCAGTTCTTC
TRBV6-5,TRBJ2-1,TRBD2,.,CASSLLAGSLDEQFF,TGTGCCAGCAGCCTCCTAGCGGGGAGCTTGGATGAGCAGTTCTTC
TRBV2,TRBJ2-3,.,.,CASSQGTDTQYF,TGTGCCAGCAGTCAGGGGACAGATACGCAGTATTTT
TRBV29-1,TRBJ2-1,TRBD2,.,CSVEPLPGGSNEQFF,TGCAGCGTTGAACCTCTACCGGGGGGGAGCAATGAGCAGTTCTTC
TRBV7-9,TRBJ2-7,TRBD1,.,CASQVGGQGYEQYF,TGTGCCAGCCAAGTAGGGGGACAGGGCTACGAGCAGTACTTC
TRBV5-1,TRBJ1-2,TRBD1,.,CASSSQIQGGGYTF,TGCGCCAGCAGCTCACAGATTCAGGGGGGTGGCTACACCTTC
TRBV7-9,TRBJ1-2,.,.,CASSLRTANYGYTF,TGTGCCAGCAGCCTACGGACAGCGAACTATGGCTACACCTTC
TRBV5-1,TRBJ2-7,.,.,CASSRGQSYEQYF,TGCGCCAGCAGCCGCGGACAGTCCTACGAGCAGTACTTC